This T cell receptor (beta chain) was documented in a study of T cell responses to AZD1222 COVID-19 vaccine. Comments on this clone: Its specificity is not known.

Study-level findings and limits: Every sample of the repertoires postdated the peak T cell response. The donors showed a predominance of white British ancestry and of females, with possible underestimation of clonal diversity. Nearly half of spike-specific TCRs reportedly go after variant regions that carry no mutations.

TCRdb's table, derived via immunoSEQ multiplex PCR, lists solely in-frame clones and lacks some. The data show under 100,000 clones, with about 92% seen just once and roughly 7% held by the top ten. The source was peripheral blood, collected on day 0 of MenACWY control vaccination. The origin of this receptor is an adult in good health.

This CDR3 reads CASSQQGAPDTEAFF. The CDR3 DNA is TGCGCCAGCAGTCAACAGGGGGCGCCGGACACTGAAGCTTTCTTT. This chain connects TRBV5-1 to TRBJ1-1, with 9 bases lining up with TRBD1. The CDR3 sequence is 15 residues long. CDR1 is SGHRS and CDR2 is YFSETQ in the germline V gene. Trimming cost V 5 bases and J 3 bases; bases outside gene matches: 8.